Here is one T cell receptor (beta chain) with its context. What it binds is not known. The entry originates in a study of T cell responses to AZD1222 COVID-19 vaccine. Sequenced by immunoSEQ multiplex PCR; TCRdb stores in-frame clones only, minus some. The table has 120,000 or so clones, about 86% seen once. The germline V gene encodes CDR1 MNHEY and CDR2 SMNVEV (reference sequence). The CDR3 consists of 17 residues. V trimming: 4 bases; J trimming: 1 base; junction bases outside the gene matches: 8. Findings and limits, study-wide: Possibly, clonal diversity was underestimated; donors were largely white British and included more females. Reports say nearly half of spike-specific TCRs go after unmutated variant regions. After the peak T cell response, and only then, were repertoires sampled. It was only 6 or 7 AZD1222 recipients who were seropositive at baseline.

Sequencing was performed on peripheral blood, taken 28 days after the second AZD1222 dose. The J gene is TRBJ2-1, the V gene TRBV27, with TRBD1 matching over 9 bases. The TCR comes from an adult who received the AZD1222 COVID-19 vaccine. In nucleotides, the CDR3 is TGTGCCAGCAGTTCCCCACAGGGGGCGAGTTCCTACAATGAGCAGTTCTTC. Its protein product is CASSSPQGASSYNEQFF.